Each of the 22 T cell receptor beta chains below was sequenced from the same sample in a study of T-cell reconstitution after alpha-beta-depleted transplantation in children. Unique molecular identifiers were used in preparing the TCRbeta library. TCRdb re-called the PCR reads with MiXCR, one entry per CDR3 protein. This sample yields hundreds of thousands of distinct CDR3 sequences, of which approximately 16% are seen a single time; approximately 1% belongs to the top ten. The specimen was PBMCs from the stem cell graft donor, collected from the stem cell graft. These receptors originate from a human donor who donated a stem cell graft to a child with acute myeloid leukemia.

The chain couples TRBV4-1 to TRBJ2-1, with D unresolved. Germline-derived CDR1 and CDR2 are MGHRA and YSYEKL. Deletions cut 0 bases from V and 10 bases from J, with 4 bases between. This CDR3 has 11 residues. The CDR3 loop reads CASSQEGEQFF. CDR3 sequence (DNA): TGCGCCAGCAGCCAAGAGGGCGAGCAGTTCTTC.

This clonotype has just a few counts. This chain connects TRBV30 to TRBJ1-5; D not certain. With 0 bases removed from V and 5 bases from J, the gap between germline ends came to 11 bases. This CDR3 is built from 14 residues. Germline loops: CDR1 GTSNPN, CDR2 SVGIG (reference sequence). CDR3: CAWSVPNSHQPQHF. The CDR3 nucleotides read TGTGCCTGGAGTGTACCGAACTCCCATCAGCCCCAGCATTTT. Complete variable domain (other parts from reference TRBV30 and TRBJ1-5): SQTIHQWPATLVQPVGSPLSLECTVEGTSNPNLYWYRQAAGRGLQLLFYSVGIGQISSEVPQNLSASRPQDRQFILSSKKLLLSDSGFYLCAWSVPNSHQPQHFGDGTRLSIL.

V gene TRBV18 combines with J gene TRBJ2-6; D remains unclear. The CDR3 has 18 residues. Germline CDR1 reads KGHSH; CDR2 reads LQKENI. The ends were cut back, 5 bases at V and 5 bases at J, with 22 bases in the middle. The CDR3 reads CASSSETAVNARANVLTF. The CDR3 coding sequence is TGTGCCAGCTCATCTGAGACTGCTGTCAATGCCAGGGCCAACGTCCTGACTTTC.

In its sample, this clonotype was seen many times. This chain links TRBV6-5 with TRBJ1-2, with 10 nucleotides matching TRBD1. Germline V gene sequence: CDR1 MNHEY, CDR2 SVGAGI. The CDR3 consists of 15 residues. V was clipped by 2 bases and J by 8 bases; unmatched bases: 8. The CDR3 loop is CASSYTRQGAKGYTF. In DNA, the CDR3 is TGTGCCAGCAGTTACACGAGACAGGGGGCGAAGGGCTACACCTTC.

The chain joins TRBV20-1 to TRBJ2-7; a weak D match, TRBD1 (6 bases). V was pared by 3 bases and J by 4 bases, with 16 bases between. CDR3 length equals 14 residues. Germline CDR1 is DFQATT and CDR2 is SNEGSKA (reference sequence). The CDR3 here is CSASHPGTPYEQYV. The CDR3 DNA reads TGCAGTGCTAGCCACCCCGGGACACCATACGAGCAGTACGTC.

A few counts support this clonotype. The J gene is TRBJ1-2, the V gene TRBV7-9; unclear D gene. Looked up from germline, CDR1 is SEHNR and CDR2 is FQNEAQ (reference sequence). V dropped 2 bases and J dropped 8 bases, with 12 bases sitting between them. This CDR3 spans 13 amino acids. CDR3 sequence (DNA): TGTGCCAGCAGCTTAACCGGCTCGGAGGGCTACACCTTC. This translates into CASSLTGSEGYTF.

The chain joins TRBV30 to TRBJ2-7; D is tentatively TRBD1 or TRBD2 (7 bases each). Trimming stripped 2 bases from V and 3 bases from J, with 17 bases between. Per the germline V gene, CDR1 is GTSNPN and CDR2 is SVGIG (reference sequence). This CDR3 is 15 amino acids long. Here the CDR3 reads CAWSTGRTGNYEQYF. CDR3 bases: TGTGCCTGGAGTACCGGGAGGACAGGTAACTACGAGCAGTACTTC.

The chain recombines TRBV7-2 with TRBJ1-1; 12 bases match TRBD1. After removal of 2 bases from V and 5 bases from J, the junction contained 3 bases not matched to a gene. Germline CDR1 reads SGHTA; CDR2 reads FQGNSA. CDR3 length: 15 residues. The CDR3 DNA reads as TGTGCCAGCAGCTTAAGGGACAGGGGGCGTACTGAAGCTTTCTTT. Protein product: CASSLRDRGRTEAFF.

Ten or more counts support this clonotype. The chain is built from TRBV4-3 and TRBJ2-1; D could derive from TRBD1 or TRBD2 (5 bases each). Looked up from germline, CDR1 is LGHNA and CDR2 is YSLEER. This CDR3 has 18 residues. V was shortened by 2 bases and J by 6 bases, with 23 bases between the two germline ends. Here the CDR3 reads CASSQKLTRTPGRNEQFF. For the CDR3, the DNA is TGCGCCAGCAGCCAAAAACTTACCCGGACCCCGGGACGCAATGAGCAGTTCTTC.

This clonotype was recorded many times. The chain has TRBV4-2 and TRBJ2-1, with D maybe TRBD1 (6 bases). The CDR3 consists of 14 residues. Trimming cost V 1 base and J 5 bases, with 9 bases left between them. In germline, CDR1 is LGHNA, CDR2 YNFKEQ. The CDR3 nucleotides read TGTGCCAGCAGCCAAGTGGGACATCACAATGAGCAGTTCTTC. Amino acid sequence: CASSQVGHHNEQFF.

A few counts support this clonotype. This sequence joins TRBV20-1 and TRBJ1-6; D is unresolved. CDR1 is DFQATT and CDR2 is SNEGSKA in the germline V gene (reference sequence). V was clipped by 2 bases and J by 2 bases, with 13 bases between them. The CDR3 spans 16 residues. The CDR3 bases are TGCAGTGCTAGATTGGCAGGACTGGCCTATAATTCACCCCTCCACTTT. It is translated as CSARLAGLAYNSPLHF.

V gene TRBV7-2 combines with J gene TRBJ2-1; 10 bases match TRBD1. The CDR3 extends over 15 amino acids. With V trimmed by 5 bases and J by 4 bases, 5 bases remained unmatched. From germline, CDR1 is SGHTA and CDR2 FQGNSA. CDR3 coding DNA: TGTGCCAGCAGCCCCCGGACAGGGGGTTACAATGAGCAGTTCTTC. Its translation is CASSPRTGGYNEQFF. Full variable domain (outside the CDR3, taken from reference TRBV7-2 and TRBJ2-1): GAGVSQSPSNKVTEKGKDVELRCDPISGHTALYWYRQSLGQGLEFLIYFQGNSAPDKSGLPSDRFSAERTGGSVSTLTIQRTQQEDSAVYLCASSPRTGGYNEQFFGPGTRLTVL.

The sample holds a few counts of this clonotype. This chain connects TRBV7-2 to TRBJ2-1, with TRBD2 identical over 7 bases. The CDR3 has 13 residues. Germline CDR1 SGHTA, CDR2 FQGNSA. The J segment lost 7 bases and the V segment lost 2 bases, leaving 2 bases of the junction unmatched. CDR3 region: CASSLWGGNEQFF. The CDR3 DNA is TGTGCCAGCAGCTTATGGGGGGGGAATGAGCAGTTCTTC.

This clonotype occurred a few times. The rearrangement uses TRBV6-1 and TRBJ1-5, with D hard to call. This CDR3 region has 15 residues. Germline V gene lookup returns CDR1 MNHNS and CDR2 SASEGT. V shed 2 bases and J shed 13 bases, with 21 bases lying between them. CDR3 loop: CASSERVERDLLQHF. The DNA of the CDR3 is TGTGCCAGCAGTGAAAGGGTTGAGAGGGATCTACTTCAGCATTTT.

This clonotype was counted only a few times. The gene calls are TRBV29-1 and TRBJ2-3, with no clear D. With 1 base removed from V and 6 bases from J, the gap between germline ends came to 8 bases. The CDR3 totals 12 residues. Germline V gives CDR1 SQVTM, CDR2 ANQGSEA. The CDR3 DNA reads TGCAGCGTTGAAGCGGTCGCTGATACGCAGTATTTT. This gives the protein CSVEAVADTQYF.

This clonotype was seen at least ten times. The chain links TRBV20-1 to TRBJ2-7; tentatively, D is TRBD2 (7 bases). The germline V gene encodes CDR1 DFQATT and CDR2 SNEGSKA (reference sequence). This CDR3 contains 14 residues. Trimming stripped 3 bases from V and 0 bases from J, with 12 bases between. CDR3 sequence: CSASSGGISYEQYV. The DNA of the CDR3 is TGCAGTGCTAGCTCGGGGGGCATCTCCTACGAGCAGTACGTC.

This clonotype was picked up a small number of times. The V call is TRBV4-1, the J call TRBJ2-1; TRBD2 agrees at 10 bases. Trimming removed 1 base from V and 0 bases from J; junction bases left unmatched: 15. Germline assignment: CDR1 MGHRA and CDR2 YSYEKL. This CDR3 is 21 amino acids long. Here the CDR3 reads CASSQGSTSGATAGSYNEQFF. The CDR3, as DNA: TGCGCCAGCAGCCAAGGGAGCACTAGCGGGGCCACCGCCGGCTCCTACAATGAGCAGTTCTTC.

Ten or more counts support this clonotype. The chain combines TRBV20-1 with TRBJ2-1; 7 bases align to TRBD1. V was pared by 6 bases and J by 12 bases, with 8 bases of the junction left unmatched. In germline, CDR1 is DFQATT, CDR2 SNEGSKA (reference sequence). The CDR3 runs to 11 residues. The CDR3 protein is CSATRQGGQFF. CDR3 nucleotide sequence: TGCAGTGCCACCCGACAGGGCGGGCAGTTCTTC.

This clonotype occurred many times. J is TRBJ1-2 and V is TRBV13; unclear D gene. CDR1 and CDR2 from the germline V gene are PRHDT and FYEKMQ (reference sequence). V dropped 1 base and J dropped 6 bases, with 12 bases sitting between them. CDR3 length: 14 residues. The CDR3 region has the DNA TGTGCCAGCAGCTTAGTTTGGGAGAAGGATGGCTACACCTTC. It codes for CASSLVWEKDGYTF.

The chain combines TRBV12-3 or TRBV12-4 with TRBJ2-5, with 7 bases fitting TRBD2. The CDR3 consists of 15 residues. The junction had 14 bases not matched to a gene; V was cut back by 6 bases and J by 7 bases. CDR3 protein: CASSPPAGDYGTQYF. CDR3 in DNA: TGTGCCAGCAGCCCTCCCGCGGGGGACTACGGGACCCAGTACTTC.

The J gene is TRBJ1-5, the V gene TRBV12-3 or TRBV12-4; D gene unclear. Trimming stripped 7 bases from V and 6 bases from J, with 16 bases between. The CDR3 is 14 amino acids. Written as DNA, the CDR3 is TGTGCCAGCACTTGGAGCCTCAATGGTCAGCCCCAGCATTTT. This translates into CASTWSLNGQPQHF.

The chain links TRBV10-3 to TRBJ1-2, with D possibly being TRBD1 (5 bases). The V end was cut by 6 bases, the J end by 8 bases, with 16 bases between. This CDR3 has 13 amino acids. Germline values: CDR1 ENHRY, CDR2 SYGVKD. CDR3 sequence (DNA): TGTGCCATCAGGGAGGACACCCCGGGGGGCTACACCTTC. This translates into CAIREDTPGGYTF.